A single sample is the source of the 3 T cell receptor beta chains below, sequenced in a study of T-cell memory formation after mild COVID-19. TCRdb fed the 5' RACE reads into MiXCR, producing one record per CDR3 protein. This repertoire shows some 300,000 distinct CDR3 sequences, around 19% found once; its top ten account for around 21%. Sequencing used PBMCs or a T cell subset sorted from them (not recorded which). These receptors originate from a man aged 18-30 years who had mild COVID-19 (a few samples of this study predate the infection). Cell type and time point are not known.

The V gene is TRBV4-2, the J gene TRBJ2-1, with D maybe TRBD1 (6 bases). The CDR3 totals 14 residues. CDR1 is LGHNA, CDR2 YNFKEQ, per germline. V was trimmed by 2 bases and J by 10 bases, leaving 15 bases between them. Here the CDR3 DNA reads TGTGCCAGCAGCCAACCGGACAGCTATTTAGAGCAGTTCTTC. Translating gives CASSQPDSYLEQFF.

The V and J genes are TRBV6-1 and TRBJ1-4; D is possibly TRBD1 (6 bases). This CDR3 comprises 15 residues. The V gene lost 4 bases and the J gene lost 8 bases, with 17 bases spanning the gap. Germline-derived CDR1 and CDR2 are MNHNS and SASEGT. Here the CDR3 DNA reads TGTGCCAGCAGTGCTTCCGGGACAAGCCGAGAAAAACTGTTTTTT. It yields the protein CASSASGTSREKLFF.

This clonotype was counted a few times. The chain combines TRBV20-1 with TRBJ1-1, with a weak D call TRBD1 (6 bases). The CDR3 covers 15 residues. Germline CDR1 and CDR2: DFQATT and SNEGSKA (reference sequence). V was shortened by 5 bases and J by 10 bases, with 26 bases between the two germline ends. The CDR3 reads CSAPDPKGGGTAAFF. CDR3 coding DNA: TGCAGTGCTCCCGATCCTAAGGGGGGGGGCACGGCAGCTTTCTTT.